The next 14 T cell receptor beta chains were all read from a single sample in a study of identical twins. TCRdb reanalysed the 5' RACE reads using MiXCR and keeps one entry per CDR3 protein. In the table there are approximately 410,000 distinct CDR3 sequences, around 18% of which are singletons. Sequenced input: naive T cells sorted from blood. These receptor sequences come from a man over 45 in good health.

The chain combines TRBV7-2 with TRBJ1-6, with 7 bases fitting TRBD1. Germline V CDR1 and CDR2: SGHTA, FQGNSA. Trimming cost V 1 base and J 11 bases; bases outside gene matches: 11. This CDR3 is built from 16 residues. CDR3 sequence reads: CASSLGGGGLGAPLHF. CDR3 in DNA: TGTGCCAGCAGCTTAGGAGGAGGGGGCCTCGGTGCACCCCTCCACTTT.

This clonotype was seen repeatedly, ten times or more. The rearrangement links TRBV5-1 to TRBJ2-7; D remains unclear. The CDR3 spans 12 residues. V was pared by 4 bases and J by 4 bases, with 9 bases between. The germline CDR1 and CDR2 sequences are SGHRS and YFSETQ. The CDR3 is CASSTDRYEQYF. The CDR3 DNA follows: TGCGCCAGCAGCACCGACCGATACGAGCAGTACTTC. The full variable domain, with the rest looked up from reference TRBV5-1 and TRBJ2-7, is KAGVTQTPRYLIKTRGQQVTLSCSPISGHRSVSWYQQTPGQGLQFLFEYFSETQRNKGNFPGRFSGRQFSNSRSEMNVSTLELGDSALYLCASSTDRYEQYFGPGTRLTVT.

This clonotype was detected only a few times. The chain carries TRBV4-2 and TRBJ2-7, with a tentative D call TRBD2 (5 bases). CDR3 size: 15 residues. The germline V gene encodes CDR1 LGHNA and CDR2 YNFKEQ. V lost 0 bases to trimming and J lost 9 bases, with 18 bases between them. The CDR3 bases are TGTGCCAGCAGCCAAGATCAAAGAGTAACCCGGGGGCAGTACTTC. The encoded protein is CASSQDQRVTRGQYF.

In its sample, this clonotype was seen many times. The V call is TRBV20-1, the J call TRBJ1-5; tentative D call: TRBD1 (5 bases). Germline V gives CDR1 DFQATT, CDR2 SNEGSKA (reference sequence). Deletions cut 1 base from V and 2 bases from J, with 9 bases between. The CDR3 runs to 14 residues. In nucleotides, the CDR3 is TGCAGTGCTAGAGCAGGGCACGGCAATCAGCCCCAGCATTTT. Translation gives CSARAGHGNQPQHF.

This clonotype was counted many times. This chain uses TRBV15 with TRBJ2-3, with a weak D call TRBD2 (5 bases). V shed 6 bases and J shed 6 bases, with 19 bases lying between them. Germline V lookup: CDR1 LNHNV, CDR2 YYDKDF (reference sequence). The CDR3 is made up of 15 amino acids. CDR3 nucleotides: TGTGCCACCAGTGGTCCACTAGTCGGTGGGGATACGCAGTATTTT. Its protein product is CATSGPLVGGDTQYF. Combining the CDR3 with reference TRBV15 and TRBJ2-3 gives the whole variable domain DAMVIQNPRYQVTQFGKPVTLSCSQTLNHNVMYWYQQKSSQAPKLLFHYYDKDFNNEADTPDNFQSRRPNTSFCFLDIRSPGLGDTAMYLCATSGPLVGGDTQYFGPGTRLTVL.

The chain carries TRBV10-3 and TRBJ2-5; the D is unclear. Germline-derived CDR1 and CDR2 are ENHRY and SYGVKD. This CDR3 has 13 amino acids. The V gene lost 7 bases and the J gene lost 3 bases, with 12 bases spanning the gap. The CDR3 reads CAINPRQEETQYF. DNA for the CDR3: TGTGCCATCAATCCTAGACAAGAAGAGACCCAGTACTTC.

This clonotype was observed a few times. This chain connects TRBV5-1 to TRBJ2-1; 7 bases match TRBD1. Trimming cost V 1 base and J 4 bases; bases outside gene matches: 5. The germline CDR1 and CDR2 sequences are SGHRS and YFSETQ. The CDR3 covers 15 residues. The CDR3 is CASSLPGQTYNEQFF. The CDR3 coding sequence is TGCGCCAGCAGCTTGCCGGGACAGACGTACAATGAGCAGTTCTTC.

The chain has TRBV28 and TRBJ2-1; D possibly matches TRBD1 or TRBD2 (5 bases each). The CDR3 totals 14 residues. The V gene's germline CDR1 is MDHEN and CDR2 SYDVKM. V shed 5 bases and J shed 9 bases, with 17 bases lying between them. The CDR3 region is CASSPPPGRLEQFF. In DNA form, the CDR3 reads TGTGCCAGCAGTCCCCCTCCGGGACGCCTTGAGCAGTTCTTC.

This clonotype was counted ten times or more. J is TRBJ1-5 and V is TRBV29-1; tentative D call: TRBD1 (6 bases). Germline CDR1 is SQVTM and CDR2 is ANQGSEA. V was pared by 7 bases and J by 3 bases, with 10 bases between. The CDR3 extends over 12 amino acids. CDR3 amino acids: CSATGNNQPQHF. The CDR3 DNA sequence: TGCAGCGCGACAGGCAACAATCAGCCCCAGCATTTT.

The chain links TRBV5-1 to TRBJ2-3, with 8 bases lining up with TRBD2. Trimming removed 1 base from V and 6 bases from J; junction bases left unmatched: 7. Germline V gene lookup returns CDR1 SGHRS and CDR2 YFSETQ. The CDR3 spans 15 residues. The CDR3 loop is CASSLLIAGSDTQYF. The CDR3 nucleotides read TGCGCCAGCAGCTTGTTGATAGCGGGGTCGGATACGCAGTATTTT.

This clonotype has just a few counts. The chain joins TRBV27 to TRBJ1-2; TRBD1 matches at 8 bases. The V segment lost 4 bases and the J segment 6 bases; nucleotides outside the gene matches: 10. The CDR3 length is 15 residues. Germline V CDR1 and CDR2: MNHEY, SMNVEV (reference sequence). CDR3: CASSSTSWTGNGYTF. The CDR3 region has the DNA TGTGCCAGCAGTTCCACCTCTTGGACAGGGAATGGCTACACCTTC.

The table lists this clonotype with a few counts. The CDR3 region is CARRQGTYEQYF. CDR3 nucleotide sequence: TGTGCCAGGAGACAGGGAACCTACGAGCAGTACTTC. The V gene is TRBV7-9, the J gene TRBJ2-7, with TRBD1 matching over 7 bases. Germline V gives CDR1 SEHNR, CDR2 FQNEAQ (reference sequence). V lost 9 bases, J lost 2 bases, and 4 bases stayed unmatched. The length of the CDR3 is 12 residues.

This clonotype was detected many times. CDR3 amino acids: CASSPGTSGSGEQFF. CDR3 nucleotide sequence: TGTGCCAGCAGCCCGGGGACTAGCGGGAGTGGAGAGCAGTTCTTC. The gene calls are TRBV3-1 and TRBJ2-1; 14 bases are shared with TRBD2. The V segment lost 4 bases and the J segment 10 bases; nucleotides outside the gene matches: 6. This CDR3 has 15 amino acids. Germline V gives CDR1 LGHDT, CDR2 YNNKEL (reference sequence).

This clonotype was counted ten times or more. The chain combines TRBV7-2 with TRBJ2-2, with D perhaps TRBD1 (6 bases). Germline V gene data show CDR1 as SGHTA and CDR2 as FQGNSA. V lost 4 bases and J 6 bases, leaving 15 bases between the germline ends. The CDR3 is made up of 15 amino acids. CDR3 DNA sequence: TGTGCCAGCAGCTCCAGACAGGCTCCCGCCGGGGAGCTGTTTTTT. Translation: CASSSRQAPAGELFF.